This TCR beta chain was recorded in a study of blood T cells in healthy people across ages. The germline CDR1 and CDR2 sequences are LNHNV and YYDKDF (reference sequence). This CDR3 region has 15 residues. V lost 7 bases, J lost 0 bases, and 14 bases lay in between. Ranging in age from about 6 to 95, the donors were healthy Caucasian individuals from Russia. Primed by a sample-barcoded 5' primer and a J-beta primer mix, a second PCR proceeded for 7 to 11 cycles. TCRdb reanalysed the 5' RACE reads using MiXCR and keeps one entry per CDR3 protein. The table includes fewer than 650,000 distinct CDR3 sequences, about 25% detected once. Another study also made use of these data, one on T cells of mothers and their children. That work adds: Nine systemically healthy Caucasian donors: three mothers, six children. About 3 million TCR beta reads per child versus over 8 million per mother.

J is TRBJ2-3 and V is TRBV15, with a tentative D call TRBD2 (5 bases). The receptor was derived from a boy between 2 and 10 years old in good health. The sequencing sample was made of blood. The DNA of the CDR3 is TGTGCCACCAATTTGCCTAGCAGTAGCACAGATACGCAGTATTTT. This codes for CATNLPSSSTDTQYF.